Each of the 32 T cell receptor beta chains below was sequenced from the same sample in a study of spatial heterogeneity in lung cancer. TCRdb re-analysed the 5' RACE reads in MiXCR, keeping a single row per CDR3 protein. Of more than 6,500 distinct CDR3 sequences listed, about 3.9% are singletons. Time point: sample taken at primary tumor resection. Material for sequencing was whole RNA from tumor, nontumor lung or frozen PBMC, left unsorted. The starting material was normal lung tissue next to the tumor, obtained at surgery. The receptors derive from a female donor with early-stage non-small cell lung cancer.

This clonotype was detected many times. The chain uses TRBV6-5 and TRBJ2-5, with D possibly TRBD2 on 7 matching bases. V shed 0 bases and J shed 7 bases, with 24 bases lying between them. CDR3 length: 18 residues. From germline, CDR1 is MNHEY and CDR2 SVGAGI. This chain's CDR3 is CASSYSSPGGPIQGTQYF. The CDR3 DNA sequence: TGTGCCAGCAGTTACTCGAGTCCCGGGGGGCCGATCCAGGGGACCCAGTACTTC.

This clonotype was picked up many times. The chain employs TRBV7-2 and TRBJ2-5, with 10 bases that match TRBD2. J lost 5 bases, V lost 2 bases, and 5 bases had no gene match. CDR1 SGHTA and CDR2 FQGNSA come from the germline V gene. The CDR3 spans 15 residues. CDR3 in DNA: TGTGCCAGCAGCTTAACTAGCGGGACAATGGAGACCCAGTACTTC. It codes for CASSLTSGTMETQYF.

This clonotype appeared many times. The rearrangement joins TRBV9 to TRBJ2-3, with TRBD2 identical over 10 bases. CDR1 SGDLS and CDR2 YYNGEE come from the germline V gene. CDR3 size: 18 residues. J lost 2 bases, V lost 0 bases, and 9 bases had no gene match. CDR3 nucleotide sequence: TGTGCCAGCAGCGTAGGAAGTAGCGGGGGGCTGCCCACAGATACGCAGTATTTT. Translation gives CASSVGSSGGLPTDTQYF.

This clonotype was observed at least ten times. J is TRBJ2-3 and V is TRBV20-1; 12 bases match TRBD2. Unmatched junction bases numbered 6, after V lost 2 bases and J lost 6 bases. CDR1 and CDR2 from the germline V gene are DFQATT and SNEGSKA (reference sequence). The CDR3 has 15 amino acids. In nucleotides, the CDR3 is TGCAGTGCTAGACTAGCGGGGGGGCCTGGGGATACGCAGTATTTT. It specifies CSARLAGGPGDTQYF.

This clonotype was seen many times. The rearrangement links TRBV12-3 or TRBV12-4 to TRBJ1-3; no firm D call. The V end was cut by 2 bases, the J end by 7 bases, with 12 bases between. This CDR3 region has 14 residues. CDR3 sequence: CASSLSTSENTIYF. The CDR3 DNA follows: TGTGCCAGCAGTTTAAGTACTTCGGAGAACACCATATATTTT.

This clonotype is labeled medium-sized. The chain has TRBV4-3 and TRBJ2-3; D ambiguous. Germline lookup yields CDR1 LGHNA and CDR2 YSLEER. The ends were cut back, 4 bases at V and 2 bases at J, with 7 bases in the middle. CDR3 size: 13 residues. The CDR3 sequence is CASSLLITDTQYF. The DNA of the CDR3 is TGCGCCAGCAGCCTACTAATCACAGATACGCAGTATTTT.

This clonotype is medium-sized (0.01 to 0.1%) in the sample. This CDR3 reads CASSVDQGQPQHF. CDR3 nucleotides: TGTGCCAGCAGCGTAGATCAGGGCCAGCCCCAGCATTTT. The rearrangement joins TRBV9 to TRBJ1-5; D may be TRBD1 (5 bases). Germline V gene lookup returns CDR1 SGDLS and CDR2 YYNGEE. CDR3 size: 13 residues. Trimming removed 0 bases from V and 7 bases from J, with 8 bases in between.

In this sample, this clonotype is medium-sized (0.01 to 0.1%). The genes are TRBV12-3 or TRBV12-4 and TRBJ1-5; D not certain. There are 13 residues in the CDR3. V was shortened by 5 bases and J by 7 bases, with 12 bases between the two germline ends. CDR3 protein: CASSPYSAQPQHF. Written as DNA, the CDR3 is TGTGCCAGCAGTCCTTATTCGGCCCAGCCCCAGCATTTT.

This clonotype has more than one count but fewer than ten. V is TRBV14 and J is TRBJ2-2; 7 positions match TRBD1. The germline CDR1 and CDR2 sequences are SGHDN and FVKESK. The CDR3 consists of 19 residues. The V gene end was trimmed by 2 bases and the J gene end by 6 bases; junction bases not matched to a gene: 18. DNA for the CDR3: TGTGCCAGCAGCCAACCCGTTTTGACAGGGTGCGTTCATCCCGGGGAGCTGTTTTTT. Translating gives CASSQPVLTGCVHPGELFF.

This clonotype was seen ten or more times. The CDR3 here is CASSSGGTANTEAFF. The CDR3 DNA reads as TGCGCCAGCAGCTCAGGGGGGACGGCGAACACTGAAGCTTTCTTT. The chain links TRBV5-1 to TRBJ1-1; 7 nucleotides line up with TRBD1. Germline values: CDR1 SGHRS, CDR2 YFSETQ. The CDR3 is made up of 15 amino acids. Unmatched junction bases numbered 6, after V lost 3 bases and J lost 1 base.

This clonotype occurred many times. This chain joins TRBV12-3 or TRBV12-4 and TRBJ2-5; tentative D call: TRBD2 (5 bases). The CDR3 totals 13 residues. Trimming took off 2 bases at V and 7 bases at J, with 11 bases between the two ends. In DNA, the CDR3 is TGTGCCAGCAGTTTAAGGTGGGAGACGACCCAGTACTTC. This codes for CASSLRWETTQYF.

There are many counts of this clonotype. This chain joins TRBV7-2 and TRBJ2-1, with 7 bases fitting TRBD1. The CDR3 contains 14 residues. The germline CDR1 and CDR2 sequences are SGHTA and FQGNSA. V shed 0 bases and J 9 bases; nucleotides not matched to a gene: 5. The CDR3 bases are TGTGCCAGCAGCTTAGCGAGACAGGGCGGTGAGCAGTTCTTC. This sequence encodes CASSLARQGGEQFF.

This clonotype was counted ten times or more. This chain joins TRBV5-4 and TRBJ1-4; perhaps TRBD1 as D (5 bases). Germline V gives CDR1 SGHNT, CDR2 YYREEE (reference sequence). The V end was cut by 4 bases, the J end by 5 bases, with 15 bases between. CDR3 length: 15 residues. CDR3 sequence (DNA): TGTGCCAGCAGCCCAAGGGGAGGTGGCAATGAAAAACTGTTTTTT. Residues: CASSPRGGGNEKLFF.

This chain joins TRBV7-6 and TRBJ2-2; tentatively, D is TRBD1 (5 bases). Germline V lookup: CDR1 SGHVS, CDR2 FNYEAQ. The CDR3 contains 16 residues. With 1 base removed from V and 6 bases from J, the gap between germline ends came to 15 bases. The CDR3 DNA reads TGTGCCAGCAGCTTAGAGGGGCAAGATTCGGCCGGGGAGCTGTTTTTT. Amino acid sequence: CASSLEGQDSAGELFF.

This clonotype was seen a handful of times. The J gene is TRBJ1-5, the V gene TRBV11-2, with 11 bases fitting TRBD1. The ends lost 3 bases at V and 4 bases at J; junction bases unmatched: 2. This CDR3 has 15 amino acids. Germline CDR1 reads SGHAT; CDR2 reads FQNNGV. CDR3 loop: CASSLGQGENQPQHF. The CDR3 bases are TGTGCCAGCAGCTTGGGACAGGGGGAAAATCAGCCCCAGCATTTT.

In this sample, this clonotype is medium-sized. The rearrangement links TRBV28 to TRBJ1-4; no reliable D call. Germline lookup yields CDR1 MDHEN and CDR2 SYDVKM. V lost 4 bases and J lost 7, with 13 bases in between. This CDR3 region has 14 residues. The CDR3 DNA reads as TGTGCCAGCAGTTCGGGCGATTGGAGTGAAAAACTGTTTTTT. This sequence encodes CASSSGDWSEKLFF.

This clonotype was recorded at least ten times. The CDR3 loop reads CASSLYYRGTVAKNIQYF. DNA of the CDR3: TGTGCCAGCAGCTTATATTATCGAGGGACAGTGGCCAAAAACATTCAGTACTTC. The chain employs TRBV7-2 and TRBJ2-4; TRBD1 matches 7 bases. After removal of 2 bases from V and 1 base from J, the junction contained 11 bases not matched to a gene. This CDR3 contains 18 residues. Looked up from germline, CDR1 is SGHTA and CDR2 is FQGNSA.

This clonotype was recorded at least ten times. The chain recombines TRBV20-1 with TRBJ2-7, with TRBD2 matching over 10 bases. CDR1 DFQATT and CDR2 SNEGSKA come from the germline V gene (reference sequence). This CDR3 has 15 residues. The V and J ends lost 3 bases and 2 bases, in that order; junction bases with no gene match: 7. The CDR3 spells CSARDGTSGAYEQYF. As DNA, the CDR3 is TGCAGTGCTAGGGATGGCACTAGCGGGGCCTACGAGCAGTACTTC.

This clonotype has ten or more counts. V and J are TRBV20-1 and TRBJ2-5; TRBD1 aligns across 11 bases. CDR1 and CDR2 from the germline V gene are DFQATT and SNEGSKA (reference sequence). V was pared by 6 bases and J by 4 bases, with 10 bases of the junction left unmatched. This CDR3 region has 15 residues. The CDR3 DNA is TGCAGTGCGTTTTCCGGGACAGGGGGAGGAGAGACCCAGTACTTC. It translates to CSAFSGTGGGETQYF.

The sample holds many counts of this clonotype. The chain combines TRBV9 with TRBJ1-1; D perhaps matches TRBD1 (6 bases). This CDR3 is built from 15 residues. Trimming took off 4 bases at V and 2 bases at J, with 15 bases between the two ends. CDR1 SGDLS and CDR2 YYNGEE come from the germline V gene. The CDR3 here is CASSLGTLGNTEAFF. CDR3 sequence (DNA): TGTGCCAGCAGCTTAGGGACATTAGGAAACACTGAAGCTTTCTTT.

The table lists this clonotype with many counts. The chain links TRBV6-2 or TRBV6-3 to TRBJ2-7, with D unresolved. The V end lost 4 bases, the J end lost 6 bases, and 10 bases lay between the germline ends. The CDR3 has 12 amino acids. Germline CDR1 reads MNHEY; CDR2 reads SVGEGT. For the CDR3, the DNA is TGTGCCAGCAGTTCTAAGCCTCTCGAGCAGTACTTC. It specifies CASSSKPLEQYF.

This clonotype is medium-sized. The genes are TRBV11-2 and TRBJ2-1, with 7 bases matching TRBD1. Germline CDR1 is SGHAT and CDR2 is FQNNGV. This CDR3 comprises 16 residues. The J segment lost 4 bases and the V segment lost 5 bases, leaving 11 bases of the junction unmatched. CDR3: CASSADKGALYNEQFF. The CDR3, as DNA: TGTGCCAGCAGCGCCGACAAGGGGGCTCTATACAATGAGCAGTTCTTC.

This clonotype was detected only a few times. The junction differs from germline at one of its ends, possibly a read error. J is TRBJ1-1 and V is TRBV7-3, with D tentatively TRBD1 (6 bases). Per the germline V gene, CDR1 is SGHTA and CDR2 is FQGTGA. CDR3 length: 15 residues. The CDR3 here is CASSLQGSMNTEALF. CDR3 in DNA: TGTGCCAGCAGCCTCCAGGGGTCAATGAACACTGAAGCTCTCTTT.

This chain connects TRBV3-1 to TRBJ2-2; D may be TRBD1 (5 bases). Trimming pared 1 base from V and 2 bases from J, leaving 8 bases between. The CDR3 totals 15 residues. CDR1 and CDR2 (germline): LGHDT, YNNKEL (reference sequence). DNA of the CDR3: TGTGCCAGCAGCCAAGGCAGGGTAAACACCGGGGAGCTGTTTTTT. Translated, it gives CASSQGRVNTGELFF.

The table lists this clonotype with many counts. The rearrangement uses TRBV27 and TRBJ2-1; TRBD1 might be the D (6 bases). The CDR3 is 14 amino acids. V was clipped by 7 bases and J by 9 bases, with 19 bases between them. Germline CDR1 reads MNHEY; CDR2 reads SMNVEV (reference sequence). CDR3 coding DNA: TGTGCCAGCACTTATTCAGGGGCGAGGGTTGAGCAGTTCTTC. This sequence encodes CASTYSGARVEQFF.

This clonotype is judged medium-sized. The J gene is TRBJ1-1, the V gene TRBV5-1, with D possibly TRBD1 on 5 matching bases. The CDR3 is made up of 15 amino acids. Per germline, CDR1 SGHRS and CDR2 YFSETQ. Trimming took 4 bases from V and 7 from J, leaving 20 bases between them. CDR3 amino acids: CASSLEGQGVVEAFF. The CDR3 DNA sequence: TGCGCCAGCAGCCTAGAAGGGCAGGGTGTCGTTGAAGCTTTCTTT.

Many counts were recorded for this clonotype. CDR3 in amino acids: CASTPRRGSYEQYF. Here the CDR3 DNA reads TGTGCCAGCACCCCCAGAAGGGGGTCCTACGAGCAGTACTTC. The chain carries TRBV6-2 or TRBV6-3 and TRBJ2-7; D might be TRBD1 (6 bases). V shed 7 bases and J shed 1 base, with 14 bases lying between them. The CDR3 has 14 amino acids. CDR1 MNHEY and CDR2 SVGEGT come from the germline V gene.

This clonotype was detected ten times or more. The chain carries TRBV9 and TRBJ2-2; 9 bases line up with TRBD1. The CDR3 extends over 16 amino acids. V lost 0 bases and J lost 4; bases outside the gene matches: 4. The germline gives CDR1 SGDLS, CDR2 YYNGEE. CDR3 coding DNA: TGTGCCAGCAGCGTAGGGGGACAGGGTAGCACCGGGGAGCTGTTTTTT. It encodes CASSVGGQGSTGELFF.

This clonotype was counted many times. The gene calls are TRBV12-3 or TRBV12-4 and TRBJ2-1; TRBD2 matches 10 bases. The CDR3 covers 14 residues. Trimming at V came to 6 bases and at J to 8 bases, leaving 7 bases not matched to a gene. The CDR3 is CASSRAGGRDEQFF. The CDR3 DNA reads TGTGCCAGCAGCCGAGCGGGGGGGCGGGATGAGCAGTTCTTC.

By share, this clonotype counts as medium-sized. The chain couples TRBV20-1 to TRBJ2-1; 10 positions agree with TRBD1. Looked up from germline, CDR1 is DFQATT and CDR2 is SNEGSKA (reference sequence). J was trimmed by 2 bases and V by 0 bases; bases with no gene match: 7. This CDR3 has 17 amino acids. CDR3 sequence (DNA): TGCAGTGCTAGAGATCCGTCTGACAGGGGGCCCTACAATGAGCAGTTCTTC. Protein sequence: CSARDPSDRGPYNEQFF.

This clonotype occurred many times. The chain has TRBV7-9 and TRBJ1-5, with 7 bases aligning to TRBD1. The V gene end was trimmed by 8 bases and the J gene end by 1 base; junction bases not matched to a gene: 5. Germline values: CDR1 SEHNR, CDR2 FQNEAQ (reference sequence). This CDR3 is built from 14 residues. The CDR3 protein is CASAGGGSNQPQHF. CDR3 nucleotides: TGTGCCAGCGCAGGGGGTGGCAGCAATCAGCCCCAGCATTTT. Full variable domain (remainder filled in from reference TRBV7-9 and TRBJ1-5): DTGVSQNPRHKITKRGQNVTFRCDPISEHNRLYWYRQTLGQGPEFLTYFQNEAQLEKSRLLSDRFSAERPKGSFSTLEIQRTEQGDSAMYLCASAGGGSNQPQHFGDGTRLSIL.

This clonotype was observed at least ten times. J is TRBJ1-2 and V is TRBV27; D not resolved. In germline, CDR1 is MNHEY, CDR2 SMNVEV (reference sequence). Trimming left V 4 bases short and J 6 bases short, with 12 bases between. The CDR3 has 13 residues. CDR3 DNA: TGTGCCAGCAGTTCAGCTGGCGGGCATGGCTACACCTTC. Its translation: CASSSAGGHGYTF.